This T cell receptor beta chain is from a study of metastatic and nonmetastatic thyroid tumors. Study summary: Repertoire data that came from the blood and tumor or nodule tissue of malignant and benign thyroid patients were compared. The study, taken as a whole, reports: As reported, TCR beta diversity in blood and tumor was significantly higher in malignant thyroid tumors than in benign nodules.

Patients had received no treatment of any kind before thyroid surgery. Points on this clone: No antigen is known for it.

V lost 5 bases and J 2 bases, leaving 10 bases between the germline ends. Looked up from germline, CDR1 is SQVTM and CDR2 is ANQGSEA. This CDR3 has 13 residues. In the study's own analysis: Built for papillary thyroid cancer, a distant-metastasis classifier drew on CDR3 differences across clinicopathological groups. Via MiXCR, TCRdb re-called the PCR reads. The authors' filters were not applied to this entry. There are roughly 14,000 clones in the sample; 20% to 30% occur only once, and about 8.3% lies in the top ten. Source material: tumor tissue. The chain joins TRBV29-1 to TRBJ2-1; TRBD1 is a possible D gene (5 bases). The TCR originated in a female donor with papillary thyroid cancer or a benign thyroid nodule (not recorded which). Some clones in this sample may be carry-over from other donors' samples. CDR3: CSVQGFPYNEQFF. CDR3 DNA sequence: TGCAGCGTTCAGGGATTTCCCTACAATGAGCAGTTCTTC.